This TCR beta chain was identified during a study of CD8+ T cells in alopecia areata. Study in general: Those patients who were treated received oral tofacitinib, which was given at 5 to 10 mg twice daily for moderate-to-severe alopecia areata.

The authors extracted RNA and reverse transcribed it into cDNA as the sequencing template. Assay: immunoSEQ multiplex PCR; the TCRdb copy retains only in-frame clones and omits some. The sample consists of approximately 61,000 clones, about 96% of them appearing once. This TCR was sampled from a human donor with alopecia areata. Material: CD8+ T cells sorted from blood, obtained at week 0.

The CDR3 DNA is TGTGCCAGCTCACCAGGGCAGGGGGCTTACGAGCAGTACTTC. Translation gives CASSPGQGAYEQYF. This chain connects TRBV18 to TRBJ2-7; TRBD1 agrees at 8 bases. CDR1 is KGHSH, CDR2 LQKENI, per germline. This CDR3 region has 14 residues. J gave up 4 bases and V 2 bases, and 4 bases lay outside the gene matches.